The 23 T cell receptor beta chains reported below all come from one sample, sequenced in a study of T cells after somatic rescue of genetic block. Some clones are missing from TCRdb's copy, which holds only in-frame ones; the method was immunoSEQ multiplex PCR. The sample shows 9,500 to 15,000 clones, around 70% of them seen only once. Sequencing input: peripheral blood mononuclear cells (PBMCs). All receptors derive from a boy aged 5-17 years.

The CDR3 DNA is TGTGCCAGCAGTTTAGGACTAGCTTGGGCAGGTACGCAGTATTTT. Its protein product is CASSLGLAWAGTQYF. The chain links TRBV27 to TRBJ2-3, with 8 bases that match TRBD2. CDR1 MNHEY and CDR2 SMNVEV come from the germline V gene (reference sequence). The CDR3 is 15 amino acids. J was trimmed by 8 bases and V by 2 bases; bases with no gene match: 9.

The gene calls are TRBV5-4 and TRBJ2-1, with D maybe TRBD1 (5 bases). V lost 4 bases and J lost 8, with 16 bases in between. Germline-derived CDR1 and CDR2 are SGHNT and YYREEE (reference sequence). CDR3 length equals 14 residues. DNA of the CDR3: TGTGCCAGCAGCCTCGGACAAGTGGGGCATGAGCAGTTCTTC. It is translated as CASSLGQVGHEQFF.

The J gene is TRBJ2-5, the V gene TRBV7-9; possibly TRBD1 for D (5 bases). Between the trimmed V and J ends, which lost 3 bases and 5 bases, there was a span of 16 bases. The CDR3 spans 15 residues. Germline V gene lookup returns CDR1 SEHNR and CDR2 FQNEAQ (reference sequence). Here the CDR3 reads CASSLGPRPVETQYF. The CDR3 bases are TGTGCCAGCAGCTTGGGGCCACGGCCTGTTGAGACCCAGTACTTC.

The chain carries TRBV6-6 and TRBJ2-5; 7 positions match TRBD1. The junction had 4 bases not matched to a gene; V was cut back by 2 bases and J by 7 bases. CDR1 and CDR2 (germline): MNHNY, SVGAGI (reference sequence). This CDR3 is 13 amino acids long. CDR3 residues: CASSYVTGVTQYF. The CDR3 DNA follows: TGTGCCAGCAGTTACGTAACAGGGGTGACCCAGTACTTC.

The chain couples TRBV18 to TRBJ2-7; 11 nucleotides agree with TRBD1. With 2 bases clipped from V and 7 bases from J, the junction kept 4 bases outside the gene matches. There are 14 residues in the CDR3. Germline CDR1 KGHSH, CDR2 LQKENI. The CDR3 DNA is TGTGCCAGCTCACCAGGACAGGGGGCAAAAGAGCAGTACTTC. Its protein product is CASSPGQGAKEQYF.

This clone was counted only a few times. The J gene is TRBJ1-6, the V gene TRBV7-9, with 7 bases fitting TRBD1. This CDR3 contains 15 residues. Germline loops: CDR1 SEHNR, CDR2 FQNEAQ (reference sequence). The trim removed 4 bases at V and 7 bases at J, leaving 7 bases unmatched. Here the CDR3 reads CASSSRQGSNSPLHF. The CDR3 DNA reads TGTGCCAGCAGCTCACGACAGGGCTCGAATTCACCCCTCCACTTT.

Relative to its sample, this clone is medium-sized. The chain joins TRBV6-4 to TRBJ1-1; D is unclear. The CDR3 runs 12 residues. V lost 3 bases, J lost 7 bases, and 9 bases lay in between. The germline V gene encodes CDR1 MRHNA and CDR2 SNTAGT. CDR3 loop: CASSDWGGEAFF. In nucleotides, the CDR3 is TGTGCCAGCAGTGATTGGGGAGGTGAAGCTTTCTTT.

DNA of the CDR3: TGTGCCAGCAGCAATTGGGGAGGGACAACTAATGAAAAACTGTTTTTT. Its protein product is CASSNWGGTTNEKLFF. The chain combines TRBV5-5 with TRBJ1-4, with D uncertain. The V end lost 4 bases, the J end lost 0 bases, and 13 bases lay between the germline ends. In germline, CDR1 is SGHKS, CDR2 YYEKEE (reference sequence). The CDR3 covers 16 residues.

By sample share, this clone is large. The chain has TRBV5-6 and TRBJ1-1; the match to TRBD1 covers 10 bases. V shed 0 bases, J shed 1 base, and the junction held 6 bases outside the gene matches. The germline gives CDR1 SGHDT, CDR2 YYEEEE. This CDR3 spans 17 amino acids. This CDR3 is CASSLAGQGPWNTEAFF. The CDR3 DNA is TGTGCCAGCAGCTTGGCGGGACAGGGGCCGTGGAACACTGAAGCTTTCTTT.

The J gene is TRBJ1-6, the V gene TRBV9; no clear D gene. Germline CDR1 is SGDLS and CDR2 is YYNGEE. CDR3 length: 17 amino acids. V was cut by 0 bases and J by 1 base, with 11 bases left in between. The CDR3 DNA reads TGTGCCAGCAGCGTAGGGTTCGGTTCTTCCTATAATTCACCCCTCCACTTT. The encoded protein is CASSVGFGSSYNSPLHF.

V gene TRBV6-1 combines with J gene TRBJ2-6; D might be TRBD1 (6 bases). Germline assignment: CDR1 MNHNS and CDR2 SASEGT. The CDR3 totals 15 residues. With 4 bases removed from V and 4 bases from J, the gap between germline ends came to 11 bases. CDR3 nucleotide sequence: TGTGCCAGCAGTGCACAGGGTGGAGGGGCCAACGTCCTGACTTTC. Translation: CASSAQGGGANVLTF.

This clone was recorded only once. J is TRBJ2-1 and V is TRBV18, with 9 bases lining up with TRBD1. The junction had 3 bases not matched to a gene; V was cut back by 1 base and J by 5 bases. Germline lookup yields CDR1 KGHSH and CDR2 LQKENI. This CDR3 contains 15 residues. CDR3 sequence reads: CASSPLTGGDNEQFF. For the CDR3, the DNA is TGTGCCAGCTCACCACTGACAGGGGGGGACAATGAGCAGTTCTTC.

The rearrangement joins TRBV5-5 to TRBJ2-7; D not resolved. Germline V CDR1 and CDR2: SGHKS, YYEKEE (reference sequence). The CDR3 covers 13 residues. V was shortened by 0 bases and J by 3 bases, with 7 bases between the two germline ends. CDR3 in DNA: TGTGCCAGCAGCTTGGGAACGAACTACGAGCAGTACTTC. As protein: CASSLGTNYEQYF.

The chain links TRBV6-5 to TRBJ1-1; the D gene is possibly TRBD1 (6 bases). The V gene lost 0 bases and the J gene lost 7 bases, with 12 bases spanning the gap. Germline V lookup: CDR1 MNHEY, CDR2 SVGAGI. This CDR3 spans 14 amino acids. CDR3 DNA sequence: TGTGCCAGCAGTTACTCTAGGGCAGGGGATGAAGCTTTCTTT. Its translation: CASSYSRAGDEAFF.

This chain connects TRBV6-1 to TRBJ1-6; D call uncertain. CDR3 length equals 15 residues. V was cut by 5 bases and J by 7 bases, with 15 bases left in between. Germline V CDR1 and CDR2: MNHNS, SASEGT. CDR3 DNA sequence: TGTGCCAGCAGTCCATTGGAGCTTCCCAATTCACCCCTCCACTTT. Protein: CASSPLELPNSPLHF.

The chain combines TRBV28 with TRBJ2-7; D is perhaps TRBD2 (5 bases). Trimming pared 1 base from V and 2 bases from J, leaving 12 bases between. This CDR3 is built from 15 residues. Germline assignment: CDR1 MDHEN and CDR2 SYDVKM. The chain's CDR3 is CASSLFLTGTYEQYF. The DNA for the CDR3 is TGTGCCAGCAGTTTATTTCTCACGGGAACCTACGAGCAGTACTTC.

This clone was detected a few times. This sequence joins TRBV9 and TRBJ2-4; 11 bases are shared with TRBD2. The junction had 4 bases not matched to a gene; V was cut back by 3 bases and J by 5 bases. Germline V gene sequence: CDR1 SGDLS, CDR2 YYNGEE. The CDR3 loop spans 15 amino acids. The CDR3 DNA reads as TGTGCCAGCAGCGGGGTAGCGGGAGGGCAAAACATTCAGTACTTC. Translating it yields CASSGVAGGQNIQYF.

The chain combines TRBV9 with TRBJ2-1; TRBD2 matches 7 bases. Germline CDR1 and CDR2: SGDLS and YYNGEE. Losses at the gene ends were 3 bases for V and 8 bases for J; bases not matched to a gene: 11. This CDR3 comprises 15 residues. This chain's CDR3 is CASSERLGLVDEQFF. In DNA form, the CDR3 reads TGTGCCAGCAGCGAGAGACTAGGACTAGTCGATGAGCAGTTCTTC.

This sequence joins TRBV21-1 and TRBJ2-2; TRBD1, the table's D call, was not compared with the DNA. TRBV21-1 is annotated as a pseudogene. The CDR3 sequence is 16 residues long. CDR3 nucleotides: TGTGCCAGCAGCACTTCGGGACAGGTCAACACCGGGGAGCTGTTTTTT. This sequence encodes CASSTSGQVNTGELFF.

The rearrangement uses TRBV6-5 and TRBJ2-1; 7 positions match TRBD2. This CDR3 is 13 amino acids long. The junction had 6 bases not matched to a gene; V was cut back by 6 bases and J by 7 bases. Germline V gives CDR1 MNHEY, CDR2 SVGAGI. DNA of the CDR3: TGTGCCAGCAGGCCATCGGGGGGAAATGAGCAGTTCTTC. The encoded protein is CASRPSGGNEQFF.

The V call is TRBV18, the J call TRBJ1-2, with D hard to call. The CDR3 contains 13 residues. V lost 2 bases, J lost 8 bases, and 12 bases lay in between. The germline CDR1 and CDR2 sequences are KGHSH and LQKENI. The CDR3 sequence: CASSPSGERGYTF. CDR3 nucleotide sequence: TGTGCCAGCTCACCAAGCGGCGAACGGGGCTACACCTTC.

This clone was counted a few times. The CDR3, as DNA: TGTGCCATCGGAAGCTACACCTTC. Residues: CAIGSYTF. The rearrangement joins TRBV10-3 to TRBJ1-2; D call uncertain. The ends were cut back, 8 bases at V and 9 bases at J, with 4 bases in the middle. The germline gives CDR1 ENHRY, CDR2 SYGVKD. This CDR3 region has 8 residues.

The rearrangement uses TRBV19 and TRBJ1-2; D gene uncertain. The V gene's germline CDR1 is LNHDA and CDR2 SQIVND (reference sequence). The CDR3 spans 13 residues. Trimming shortened V by 3 bases and J by 5 bases, and 10 bases separated the two germline ends. CDR3 nucleotides: TGTGCCAGTAGTATTGGCAGGAAATATGGCTACACCTTC. It encodes CASSIGRKYGYTF.